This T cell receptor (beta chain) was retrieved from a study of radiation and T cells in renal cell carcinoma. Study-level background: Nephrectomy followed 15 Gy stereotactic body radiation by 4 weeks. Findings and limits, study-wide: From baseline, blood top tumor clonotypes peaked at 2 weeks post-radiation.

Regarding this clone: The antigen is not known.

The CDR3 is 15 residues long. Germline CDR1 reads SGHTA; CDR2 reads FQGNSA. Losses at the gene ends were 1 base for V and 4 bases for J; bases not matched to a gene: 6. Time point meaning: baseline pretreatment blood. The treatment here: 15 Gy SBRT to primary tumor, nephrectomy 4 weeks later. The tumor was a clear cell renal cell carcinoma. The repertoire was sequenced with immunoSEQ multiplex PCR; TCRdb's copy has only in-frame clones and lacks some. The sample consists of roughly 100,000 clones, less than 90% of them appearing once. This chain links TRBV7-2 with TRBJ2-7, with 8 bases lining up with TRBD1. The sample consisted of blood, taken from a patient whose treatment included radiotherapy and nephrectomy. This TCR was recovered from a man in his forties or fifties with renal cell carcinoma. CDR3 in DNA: TGTGCCAGCAGCTTAGTCGGGGACAGGAGGTACGAGCAGTACTTC. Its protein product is CASSLVGDRRYEQYF.